The present T cell receptor (beta chain) was sequenced within a study of cytomegalovirus exposure and HLA in healthy donors. General study points: CMV serostatus was the sole immune exposure data available.

The germline V gene encodes CDR1 ENHRY and CDR2 SYGVKD. V was cut by 6 bases and J by 2 bases, with 14 bases left in between. The CDR3 covers 15 residues. With 60 Vbeta and 13 Jbeta primers, the PCR was carried out. Profiled with immunoSEQ multiplex PCR; TCRdb holds only in-frame clones, not every one. The sample has approximately 190,000 clones, around 85% seen once. As concerns this clone: The target antigen is unknown.

The chain joins TRBV10-3 to TRBJ1-3; D possibly corresponds to TRBD1 (6 bases). Sequencing was performed on PBMCs. The TCR sequence derives from a man aged 45 to 65 in good health and CMV-seronegative. CDR3 loop: CAIRPQTGAGNTIYF. The CDR3 bases are TGTGCCATCAGGCCCCAGACAGGAGCTGGAAACACCATATATTTT.